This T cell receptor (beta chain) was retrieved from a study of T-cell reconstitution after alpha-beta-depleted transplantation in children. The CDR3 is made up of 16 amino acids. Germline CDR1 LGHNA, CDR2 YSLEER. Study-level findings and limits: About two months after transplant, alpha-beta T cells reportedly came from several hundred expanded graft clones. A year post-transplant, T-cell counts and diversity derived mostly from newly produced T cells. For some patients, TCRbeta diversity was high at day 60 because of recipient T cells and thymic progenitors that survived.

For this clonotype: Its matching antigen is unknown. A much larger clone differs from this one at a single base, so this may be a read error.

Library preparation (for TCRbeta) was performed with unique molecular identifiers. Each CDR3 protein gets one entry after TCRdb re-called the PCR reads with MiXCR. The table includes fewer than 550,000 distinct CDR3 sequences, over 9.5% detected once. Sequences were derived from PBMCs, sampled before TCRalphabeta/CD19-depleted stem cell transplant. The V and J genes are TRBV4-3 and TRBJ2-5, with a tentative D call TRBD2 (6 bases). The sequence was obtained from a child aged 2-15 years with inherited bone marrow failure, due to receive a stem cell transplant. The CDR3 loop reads CASSRSGDSRSETRYF. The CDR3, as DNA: TGCGCCAGCAGCCGCTCTGGGGACTCCCGATCCGAGACCCGGTACTTC.